A single sample gave rise to the 7 T cell receptor beta chains below, sequenced in a study of graft-versus-host responses after intestinal transplantation. Using immunoSEQ multiplex PCR, the repertoire was profiled, and TCRdb retains in-frame clones only, with some absent. The repertoire includes some 120,000 clones, around nine tenths of them detected once, and roughly 0.23% sits in the top ten. No antigen has been identified for these receptors. The sample in question was unstimulated CD4+ T cells sorted from spleen or lymph node cells, obtained before transplant. Source of these receptors: a human donor who was the organ donor for an intestinal transplant.

The CDR3: CSVDVGAAGELFF. The DNA for the CDR3 is TGCAGCGTTGATGTGGGGGCCGCCGGGGAGCTGTTTTTT. The chain combines TRBV29-1 with TRBJ2-2, with D maybe TRBD1 (6 bases). Trimming cost V 3 bases and J 6 bases, with 11 bases left between them. Germline V gene data show CDR1 as SQVTM and CDR2 as ANQGSEA. This CDR3 spans 13 amino acids.

The CDR3, as DNA: TGTGCCAGCAGCGACGTCCTAGCCCCTCGGAATGAGCAGTTCTTC. It specifies CASSDVLAPRNEQFF. J is TRBJ2-1 and V is TRBV9; D might be TRBD2 (5 bases). CDR1 is SGDLS and CDR2 is YYNGEE in the germline V gene. Trimming took 3 bases from V and 7 from J, leaving 17 bases between them. The CDR3 covers 15 residues.

The V and J genes are TRBV5-1 and TRBJ2-1, with D uncertain. Between the trimmed V and J ends, which lost 0 bases and 10 bases, there was a span of 8 bases. Germline V lookup: CDR1 SGHRS, CDR2 YFSETQ. The CDR3 contains 12 residues. DNA for the CDR3: TGCGCCAGCAGCTTGGTTTACATCGAGCAGTTCTTC. Protein product: CASSLVYIEQFF.

The J gene is TRBJ2-3, the V gene TRBV11-3; unclear D gene. The CDR3 consists of 11 residues. The germline CDR1 and CDR2 sequences are SGHNT and YENEEA. The V end lost 5 bases, the J end lost 2 bases, and 2 bases lay between the germline ends. CDR3 region: CASSITDTQYF. DNA for the CDR3: TGTGCCAGCAGCATCACAGATACGCAGTATTTT.

This clone was counted once. The chain combines TRBV2 with TRBJ2-7, with D possibly TRBD2 on 5 matching bases. This CDR3 has 12 residues. Germline CDR1 SNHLY, CDR2 FYNNEI. Trimming removed 7 bases from V and 7 bases from J, with 14 bases in between. The CDR3 bases are TGTGCCAGCACCATGCTCCCGGGGGAGCAGTACTTC. Translation: CASTMLPGEQYF.

The chain links TRBV5-6 to TRBJ2-7; 8 bases line up with TRBD2. V trimming: 4 bases; J trimming: 2 bases; junction bases outside the gene matches: 14. From germline, CDR1 is SGHDT and CDR2 YYEEEE. This CDR3 spans 17 amino acids. The CDR3 DNA follows: TGTGCCAGCAGCCCCCGCCGTGGTAGCGGGGATACCTACGAGCAGTACTTC. Translated, it gives CASSPRRGSGDTYEQYF.

The rearrangement uses TRBV7-9 and TRBJ2-1; the D is unclear. V lost 5 bases and J 3 bases, leaving 8 bases between the germline ends. Germline-derived CDR1 and CDR2 are SEHNR and FQNEAQ (reference sequence). CDR3 length: 13 residues. The chain's CDR3 is CASSARSYNEQFF. The CDR3 region has the DNA TGTGCCAGCAGCGCACGAAGCTACAATGAGCAGTTCTTC.